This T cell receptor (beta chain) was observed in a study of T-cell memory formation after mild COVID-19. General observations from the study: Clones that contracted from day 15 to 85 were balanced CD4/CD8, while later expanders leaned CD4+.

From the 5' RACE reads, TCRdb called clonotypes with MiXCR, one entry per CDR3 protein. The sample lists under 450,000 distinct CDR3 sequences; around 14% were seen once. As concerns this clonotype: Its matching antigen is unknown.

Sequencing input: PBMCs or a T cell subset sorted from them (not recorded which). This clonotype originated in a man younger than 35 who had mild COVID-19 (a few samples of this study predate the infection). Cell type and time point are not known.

In DNA form, the CDR3 reads TGTGCCAGCACCCAACGGGGGGGGGGTGATCAAGAGACCCAGTACTTC. The encoded protein is CASTQRGGGDQETQYF. The chain couples TRBV28 to TRBJ2-5, with TRBD2 matching over 8 bases. The germline V gene has CDR1 MDHEN and CDR2 SYDVKM. This CDR3 is built from 16 residues. The trim removed 7 bases at V and 2 bases at J, leaving 12 bases unmatched.